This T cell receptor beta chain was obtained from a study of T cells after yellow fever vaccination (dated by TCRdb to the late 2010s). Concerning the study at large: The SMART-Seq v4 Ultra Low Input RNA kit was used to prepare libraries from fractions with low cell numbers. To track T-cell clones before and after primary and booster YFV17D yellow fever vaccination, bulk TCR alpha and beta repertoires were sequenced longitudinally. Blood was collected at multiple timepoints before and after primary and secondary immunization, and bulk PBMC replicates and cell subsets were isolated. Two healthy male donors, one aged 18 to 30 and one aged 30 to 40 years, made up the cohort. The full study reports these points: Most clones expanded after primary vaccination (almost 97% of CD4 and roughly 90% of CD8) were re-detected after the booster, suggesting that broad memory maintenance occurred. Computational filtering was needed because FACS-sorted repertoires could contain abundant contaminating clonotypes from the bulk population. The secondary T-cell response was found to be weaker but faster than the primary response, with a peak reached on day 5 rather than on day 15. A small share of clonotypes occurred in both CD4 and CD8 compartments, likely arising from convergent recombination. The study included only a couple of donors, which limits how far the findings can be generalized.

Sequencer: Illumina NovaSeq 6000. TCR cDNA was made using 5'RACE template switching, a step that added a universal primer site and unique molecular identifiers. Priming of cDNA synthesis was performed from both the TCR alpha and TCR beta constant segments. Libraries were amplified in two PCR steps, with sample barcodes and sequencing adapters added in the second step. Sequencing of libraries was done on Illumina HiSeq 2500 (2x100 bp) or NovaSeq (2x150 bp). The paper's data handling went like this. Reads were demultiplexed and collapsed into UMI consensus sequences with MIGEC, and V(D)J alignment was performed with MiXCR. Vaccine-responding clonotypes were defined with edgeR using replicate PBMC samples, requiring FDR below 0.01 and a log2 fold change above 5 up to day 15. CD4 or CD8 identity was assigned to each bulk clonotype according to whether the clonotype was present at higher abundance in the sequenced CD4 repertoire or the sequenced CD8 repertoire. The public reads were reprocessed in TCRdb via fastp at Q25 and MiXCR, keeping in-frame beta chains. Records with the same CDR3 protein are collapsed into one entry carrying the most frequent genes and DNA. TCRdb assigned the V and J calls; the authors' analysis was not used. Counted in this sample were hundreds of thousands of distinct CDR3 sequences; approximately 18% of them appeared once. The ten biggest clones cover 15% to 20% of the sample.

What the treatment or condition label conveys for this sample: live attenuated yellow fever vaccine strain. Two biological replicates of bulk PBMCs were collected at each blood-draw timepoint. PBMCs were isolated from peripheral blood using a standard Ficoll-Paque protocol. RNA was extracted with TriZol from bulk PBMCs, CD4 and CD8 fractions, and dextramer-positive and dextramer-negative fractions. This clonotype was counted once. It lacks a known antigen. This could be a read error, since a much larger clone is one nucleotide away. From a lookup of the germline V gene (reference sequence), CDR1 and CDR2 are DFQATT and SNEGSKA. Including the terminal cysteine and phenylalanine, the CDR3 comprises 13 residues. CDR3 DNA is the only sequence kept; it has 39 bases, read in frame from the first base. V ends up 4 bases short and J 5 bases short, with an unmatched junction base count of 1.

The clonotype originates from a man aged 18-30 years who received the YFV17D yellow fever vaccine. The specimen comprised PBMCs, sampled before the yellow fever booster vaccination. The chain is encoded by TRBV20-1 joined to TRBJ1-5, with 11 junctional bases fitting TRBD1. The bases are TGCAGTGCTATGGGACAGGGGGATCAGCCCCAGCATTTT. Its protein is CSAMGQGDQPQHF.